This T cell receptor (beta chain) was identified during a study of OX40 agonist ivuxolimab in advanced cancers. Study information: Partial responses occurred in Three dose-escalation patients, one with hepatocellular carcinoma and two with cutaneous melanoma.

Study-wide results and caveats: The CD4+ and CD8+ T cells in the blood had expanded clonally by week 6 at 0.1 to 3.0 mg/kg. The authors did not determine the antigen specificity of the expanded peripheral T cells.

V was trimmed by 0 bases and J by 4 bases, leaving 11 bases between them. The CDR3 sequence is 15 residues long. Germline loops: CDR1 SNHLY, CDR2 FYNNEI. Sequenced by immunoSEQ multiplex PCR; TCRdb stores in-frame clones only, minus some. The repertoire includes about 26,000 clones, roughly three quarters of them detected once, and 20% to 30% sits in the top ten. Note on this clone: What it recognizes is unknown.

V is TRBV2 and J is TRBJ2-3, with D possibly called TRBD1 or TRBD2 (5 bases each). Sample: CD4+ or CD8+ T cells sorted from blood, taken in a trial of the OX40 agonist ivuxolimab. This sequence originates from an adult with an advanced solid tumor such as melanoma, head and neck, liver or kidney cancer. The CDR3 bases are TGTGCCAGCAGTGAAGCGGTCGGGGCCCCAGATACGCAGTATTTT. Its translation: CASSEAVGAPDTQYF.